Below are 29 T cell receptor beta chains sequenced from a single sample in a study of T cell responses to AZD1222 COVID-19 vaccine. Generated by immunoSEQ multiplex PCR, the TCRdb table keeps only in-frame clones and is missing some. The table shows approximately 140,000 clones, with 80% to 95% occurring only once. The source material was peripheral blood, sampled on day 0 of AZD1222 vaccination. The receptors were gathered from an adult in good health.

This clone was detected only once. The genes are TRBV12-5 and TRBJ2-3; D gene uncertain. The ends were cut back, 1 base at V and 6 bases at J, with 11 bases in the middle. The CDR3 runs to 14 residues. Per germline, CDR1 LGHNT and CDR2 FRNRAP. The CDR3 region is CASGLENWVDTQYF. The CDR3 DNA follows: TGTGCTAGTGGTTTGGAAAATTGGGTGGATACGCAGTATTTT.

The J gene is TRBJ2-3, the V gene TRBV10-3, with D hard to call. The CDR3 spans 12 residues. Germline V gene sequence: CDR1 ENHRY, CDR2 SYGVKD. V was pared by 2 bases and J by 6 bases, with 6 bases between. The CDR3 DNA sequence: TGTGCCATCAGTGAGCCACCGGATACGCAGTATTTT. It is translated as CAISEPPDTQYF.

The rearrangement links TRBV6-1 to TRBJ1-1; no firm D call. Trimming took off 3 bases at V and 1 base at J, with 12 bases between the two ends. The CDR3 covers 15 residues. In germline, CDR1 is MNHNS, CDR2 SASEGT. The DNA of the CDR3 is TGTGCCAGCAGTGATGGGGTGGTGAAGAACACTGAAGCTTTCTTT. As protein: CASSDGVVKNTEAFF.

The chain recombines TRBV12-3 or TRBV12-4 with TRBJ1-4; D call uncertain. V dropped 5 bases and J dropped 3 bases, with 1 base sitting between them. The CDR3 is 11 amino acids. In DNA form, the CDR3 reads TGTGCCAGCAGTCCTAATGAAAAACTGTTTTTT. Its translation: CASSPNEKLFF.

In its sample, this clone was seen once. CDR3 DNA: TGTGCCAGTAGTATCCTGGAGAGCACCCTCTATGGCTACACCTTC. It codes for CASSILESTLYGYTF. The rearrangement uses TRBV19 and TRBJ1-2; D is uncertain. Per germline, CDR1 LNHDA and CDR2 SQIVND (reference sequence). V dropped 3 bases and J dropped 4 bases, with 15 bases sitting between them. The CDR3 contains 15 residues.

This chain connects TRBV6-5 to TRBJ1-1, with 8 bases matching TRBD1. Germline lookup yields CDR1 MNHEY and CDR2 SVGAGI. The CDR3 loop spans 13 amino acids. Losses at the gene ends were 6 bases for V and 1 base for J; bases not matched to a gene: 1. CDR3 coding DNA: TGTGCCAGCAGGGGACAGGCGAACACTGAAGCTTTCTTT. Encoded protein: CASRGQANTEAFF.

In its sample, this clone was seen once. The chain carries TRBV3-1 (or the pseudogene TRBV3-2) and TRBJ1-5; unclear D gene. Trimming left V 0 bases short and J 2 bases short, with 8 bases between. The germline CDR1 and CDR2 sequences are LGHDT and YNNKEL (reference sequence). This CDR3 has 15 residues. For the CDR3, the DNA is TGTGCCAGCAGCCAAGATATAGGTGGCAATCAGCCCCAGCATTTT. Protein: CASSQDIGGNQPQHF.

The chain is built from TRBV5-1 and TRBJ1-2; D gene ambiguous. V was cut by 1 base and J by 1 base, with 11 bases left in between. Germline values: CDR1 SGHRS, CDR2 YFSETQ. This CDR3 spans 15 amino acids. The CDR3 spells CASSLNGGLNYGYTF. The CDR3 nucleotides read TGCGCCAGCAGCTTGAATGGTGGGCTTAACTATGGCTACACCTTC.

The genes are TRBV27 and TRBJ2-7; 8 bases are a match to TRBD2. The CDR3 consists of 16 residues. Germline loops: CDR1 MNHEY, CDR2 SMNVEV (reference sequence). V shed 2 bases and J 2 bases; nucleotides not matched to a gene: 8. Here the CDR3 DNA reads TGTGCCAGCAGTTTAAGCCTCGGGACTAGAACCTACGAGCAGTACTTC. Amino acids: CASSLSLGTRTYEQYF.

This chain joins TRBV5-1 and TRBJ1-4; 7 bases are a match to TRBD1. CDR1 SGHRS and CDR2 YFSETQ come from the germline V gene. V trimming: 4 bases; J trimming: 0 bases; junction bases outside the gene matches: 9. This CDR3 is built from 17 residues. The CDR3 is CASSPRGTETTNEKLFF. CDR3 nucleotide sequence: TGCGCCAGCAGCCCTCGGGGGACAGAGACAACTAATGAAAAACTGTTTTTT.

This clone was seen once. The genes are TRBV5-4 and TRBJ2-7, with 7 bases aligning to TRBD1. Trimming removed 4 bases from V and 6 bases from J; junction bases left unmatched: 7. The CDR3 sequence is 13 residues long. Germline-derived CDR1 and CDR2 are SGHNT and YYREEE (reference sequence). For the CDR3, the DNA is TGTGCCAGCAGCCGGGACAGTTTGGGCGAGCAGTACTTC. This codes for CASSRDSLGEQYF.

This chain connects TRBV5-6 to TRBJ1-2; D perhaps matches TRBD1 (5 bases). This CDR3 has 13 amino acids. V lost 3 bases and J lost 4, with 10 bases in between. Germline CDR1 reads SGHDT; CDR2 reads YYEEEE. The CDR3 is CASSSGRSYGYTF. As DNA, the CDR3 is TGTGCCAGCAGCTCAGGGAGATCCTATGGCTACACCTTC.

This chain uses TRBV27 with TRBJ2-7; no clear D gene. CDR1 and CDR2 from the germline V gene are MNHEY and SMNVEV (reference sequence). CDR3 length equals 13 residues. The V end was cut by 5 bases, the J end by 2 bases, with 10 bases between. The CDR3 loop reads CASSPWGAYEQYF. CDR3 DNA: TGTGCCAGCAGTCCCTGGGGTGCCTACGAGCAGTACTTC.

The chain uses TRBV24-1 and TRBJ1-1; D is unresolved. CDR3 length: 10 amino acids. V gave up 8 bases and J gave up 6 bases, with 6 bases separating them. The germline CDR1 and CDR2 sequences are KGHDR and SFDVKD. CDR3 loop: CATNVSEAFF. The CDR3 DNA follows: TGTGCCACCAACGTCTCTGAAGCTTTCTTT.

The chain carries TRBV6-1 and TRBJ1-2, with 9 bases fitting TRBD1. The V gene's germline CDR1 is MNHNS and CDR2 SASEGT. The CDR3 has 14 residues. The J segment lost 8 bases and the V segment lost 1 base, leaving 5 bases of the junction unmatched. The CDR3 DNA reads as TGTGCCAGCAGTGAAGACAGGGGGCCGGCGGGCTACACCTTC. It encodes CASSEDRGPAGYTF.

V and J are TRBV5-1 and TRBJ2-7, with D perhaps matching TRBD2 (5 bases). Trimming removed 4 bases at V and 4 bases at J, with 12 bases between. Germline V CDR1 and CDR2: SGHRS, YFSETQ. This CDR3 spans 13 amino acids. CDR3: CASSLQAGYEQYF. The DNA of the CDR3 is TGCGCCAGCAGCCTCCAGGCGGGTTACGAGCAGTACTTC.

The chain combines TRBV7-3 with TRBJ2-1; no definite D call. Germline V gives CDR1 SGHTA, CDR2 FQGTGA. The V end lost 1 base, the J end lost 7 bases, and 8 bases lay between the germline ends. The CDR3 covers 13 residues. The CDR3: CASSLNSWNEQFF. DNA of the CDR3: TGTGCCAGCAGCTTAAATAGTTGGAATGAGCAGTTCTTC.

CDR3 sequence reads: CASSPPGTLPNYGYTF. The CDR3 region has the DNA TGTGCCAGCTCACCTCCCGGGACGCTACCCAACTATGGCTACACCTTC. The V gene is TRBV18, the J gene TRBJ1-2, with TRBD1 as a possible D gene (5 bases). Trimming shortened V by 3 bases and J by 2 bases, and 16 bases separated the two germline ends. The CDR3 is made up of 16 amino acids. Per germline, CDR1 KGHSH and CDR2 LQKENI.

This clone was picked up many times. V and J are TRBV24-1 and TRBJ1-2; D is uncertain. Germline V gives CDR1 KGHDR, CDR2 SFDVKD. The V gene lost 3 bases and the J gene lost 3 bases, with 13 bases spanning the gap. This CDR3 is 15 amino acids long. The CDR3 DNA reads TGTGCCACCAGTGATGCAGGCCGTTCAGACTATGGCTACACCTTC. The encoded protein is CATSDAGRSDYGYTF.

The rearrangement uses TRBV27 and TRBJ2-2, with 10 bases matching TRBD2. The V and J ends lost 0 bases and 5 bases, in that order; junction bases with no gene match: 3. The CDR3 contains 16 residues. CDR1 is MNHEY, CDR2 SMNVEV, per germline (reference sequence). This chain's CDR3 is CASSLSELAGTGELFF. The CDR3 DNA follows: TGTGCCAGCAGTTTATCGGAACTAGCGGGAACCGGGGAGCTGTTTTTT.

This clone was recorded once. This chain links TRBV19 with TRBJ1-2; a weak D match, TRBD1 (5 bases). Germline CDR1 and CDR2: LNHDA and SQIVND (reference sequence). V was cut by 3 bases and J by 6 bases, with 23 bases left in between. The CDR3 covers 17 residues. Here the CDR3 DNA reads TGTGCCAGTAGTATTAATTATGCAGGGTCAGGGTCTGATGGCTACACCTTC. Protein product: CASSINYAGSGSDGYTF.

The sample holds one count of this clone. V gene TRBV6-6 combines with J gene TRBJ1-4; D not certain. V shed 2 bases and J shed 3 bases, with 10 bases lying between them. The CDR3 length is 15 residues. Germline V gene data show CDR1 as MNHNY and CDR2 as SVGAGI (reference sequence). CDR3 protein: CASSYSAVANEKLFF. The CDR3, as DNA: TGTGCCAGCAGTTACAGCGCGGTGGCTAATGAAAAACTGTTTTTT.

V usage is TRBV29-1 and J usage is TRBJ2-5; TRBD2 is a possible D gene (7 bases). Germline V gene lookup returns CDR1 SQVTM and CDR2 ANQGSEA. CDR3 length: 14 amino acids. Trimming took 4 bases from V and 5 from J, leaving 17 bases between them. CDR3 region: CSVVPGGQGETQYF. The CDR3 region has the DNA TGCAGCGTTGTTCCGGGAGGCCAGGGGGAGACCCAGTACTTC. Based on the CDR3 plus reference TRBV29-1 and TRBJ2-5, the full variable domain is SAVISQKPSRDICQRGTSLTIQCQVDSQVTMMFWYRQQPGQSLTLIATANQGSEATYESGFVIDKFPISRPNLTFSTLTVSNMSPEDSSIYLCSVVPGGQGETQYFGPGTRLLVL.

The rearrangement joins TRBV5-4 to TRBJ2-3; D remains ambiguous. Germline CDR1 and CDR2: SGHNT and YYREEE (reference sequence). Trimming removed 3 bases from V and 9 bases from J, with 11 bases in between. The CDR3 extends over 12 amino acids. The CDR3 is CASSSRSGTQYF. The CDR3, as DNA: TGTGCCAGCAGCTCCCGTTCTGGAACGCAGTATTTT.

V is TRBV5-6 and J is TRBJ2-2, with TRBD1 identical over 7 bases. The germline V gene encodes CDR1 SGHDT and CDR2 YYEEEE. The V and J ends lost 4 bases and 3 bases, in that order; junction bases with no gene match: 15. The CDR3 sequence is 18 residues long. The CDR3 DNA reads as TGTGCCAGCAGCCCCCTGGGTAGAGGGGGCATGGACACCGGGGAGCTGTTTTTT. It translates to CASSPLGRGGMDTGELFF.

This chain links TRBV4-1 with TRBJ1-1; D possibly corresponds to TRBD1 (6 bases). The CDR3 totals 13 residues. The V gene's germline CDR1 is MGHRA and CDR2 YSYEKL. Trimming removed 3 bases from V and 6 bases from J, with 11 bases in between. CDR3 residues: CASSHSGVAEAFF. CDR3 bases: TGCGCCAGCAGCCATTCAGGGGTAGCTGAAGCTTTCTTT.

The chain is built from TRBV24-1 and TRBJ1-5; D not certain. Trimming stripped 9 bases from V and 4 bases from J, with 12 bases between. The CDR3 loop spans 13 amino acids. Germline assignment: CDR1 KGHDR and CDR2 SFDVKD. This CDR3 is CATWQELNQPQHF. CDR3 nucleotides: TGTGCCACCTGGCAGGAATTAAATCAGCCCCAGCATTTT.

The chain couples TRBV30 to TRBJ2-6; no definite D call. Germline lookup yields CDR1 GTSNPN and CDR2 SVGIG (reference sequence). V lost 0 bases, J lost 0 bases, and 18 bases lay in between. The CDR3 loop spans 19 amino acids. The CDR3 here is CAWSVRRGDKLSGANVLTF. The CDR3 bases are TGTGCCTGGAGTGTGAGGCGAGGAGACAAACTCTCTGGGGCCAACGTCCTGACTTTC.

The chain uses TRBV19 and TRBJ2-3, with 7 bases that match TRBD2. V gave up 5 bases and J gave up 2 bases; unmatched junction bases: 7. The CDR3 totals 15 residues. Germline V gene sequence: CDR1 LNHDA, CDR2 SQIVND (reference sequence). The CDR3 region is CASSGGDGYTDTQYF. In DNA form, the CDR3 reads TGTGCCAGTAGTGGGGGGGACGGGTACACAGATACGCAGTATTTT.